This record looks at one T cell receptor (beta chain) sequence and its context. Per germline, CDR1 SGHRS and CDR2 YFSETQ. The V gene lost 0 bases and the J gene lost 7 bases, with 14 bases spanning the gap. The length of the CDR3 is 15 residues. The sample is drawn from a study of cytomegalovirus exposure and HLA in healthy donors. Primers included in the PCR were 60 Vbeta and 13 Jbeta primers. The assay was immunoSEQ multiplex PCR, and TCRdb's table has in-frame clones only and misses some. This table holds about 150,000 clones, 65% to 85% found once. The V gene is TRBV5-1, the J gene TRBJ2-1, with D unresolved. Sequenced input: PBMCs. The sequence was obtained from a woman between 45 and 60 years old in good health and CMV-seropositive. The DNA of the CDR3 is TGCGCCAGCAGCTTGGACGGTCGTGCAGCGAATGAGCAGTTCTTC. Protein product: CASSLDGRAANEQFF.